The clone carrying this T cell receptor (beta chain) was recorded at least ten times. Trimming shortened V by 9 bases and J by 4 bases, and 16 bases separated the two germline ends. Germline V lookup: CDR1 MNHNY, CDR2 SVGAGI (reference sequence). CDR3 length: 13 residues. The sample comes from a study of T-cell memory formation after mild COVID-19. TCRdb reprocessed the 5' RACE reads with MiXCR, giving one entry per CDR3 protein. This sample has around 35,000 distinct CDR3 sequences; 7% to 9.5% occur once, and the top ten carry just under 30%. This TCR was sampled from a man between 18 and 35 years old who had mild COVID-19 (a few samples of this study predate the infection). Cell type and time point are not known. The sequenced sample was PBMCs or a T cell subset sorted from them (not recorded which). The rearrangement uses TRBV6-6 and TRBJ2-7, with TRBD1 as a possible D gene (5 bases). CDR3 coding DNA: TGTGCCAGTTCGGACACGACACCTTACGAGCAGTACGTC. Translated: CASSDTTPYEQYV.